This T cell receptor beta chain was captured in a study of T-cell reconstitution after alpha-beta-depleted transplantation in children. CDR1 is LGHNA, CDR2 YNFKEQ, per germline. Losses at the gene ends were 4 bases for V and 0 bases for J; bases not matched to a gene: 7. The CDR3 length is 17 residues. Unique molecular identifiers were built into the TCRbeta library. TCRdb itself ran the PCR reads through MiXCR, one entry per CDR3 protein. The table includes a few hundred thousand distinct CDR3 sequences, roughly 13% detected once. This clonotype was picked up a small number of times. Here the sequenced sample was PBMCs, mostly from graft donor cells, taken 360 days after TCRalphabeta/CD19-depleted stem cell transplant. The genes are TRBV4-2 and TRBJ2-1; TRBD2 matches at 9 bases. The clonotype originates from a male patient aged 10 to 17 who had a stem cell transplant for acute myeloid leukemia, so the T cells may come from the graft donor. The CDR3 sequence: CASSPRTSVISYNEQFF. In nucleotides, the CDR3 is TGTGCCAGCAGCCCCCGGACTAGCGTGATCTCCTACAATGAGCAGTTCTTC.